This is a list of T cell receptor beta chains from one sample in a study of OX40 agonist ivuxolimab in advanced cancers. The data were produced by immunoSEQ multiplex PCR, yet TCRdb's version contains in-frame clones alone and is incomplete. The data hold about 61,000 clones, with around 92% observed a single time. Specimen: CD4+ or CD8+ T cells sorted from blood, collected in a trial of the OX40 agonist ivuxolimab. These receptors all stem from an adult with an advanced solid tumor such as melanoma, head and neck, liver or kidney cancer. The CDR3 runs from the conserved cysteine through the conserved F or W.

V gene | CDR3 protein
TRBV15 | CATRPLGGGYEQYF
TRBV4-1 | CASSQDWEKLFF
TRBV4-3 | CASSQDLGSSGNTIYF
TRBV4-1 | CASSQGLPGQGSSPLHF
TRBV7-9 | CASSWGRGLSEQFF
TRBV4-3 | CASSQGMNTEAFF
TRBV19 | CASSIDRENQPQHF
TRBV6-5 | CASNTGPGHYGYTF
TRBV28 | CASSSRVLGDQPQHF
TRBV25-1 | CASTDDTGFVNGYTF
TRBV19 | CATSGQANSPLHF
TRBV2 | CASRSPRRVDGYTF
TRBV11-2 | CASRRPGEKLFF
TRBV4-3 | CASSQGMYTEAFF
TRBV28 | CASSRGWGNTEAFF
TRBV7-8 | CASTSVGEQFF
TRBV28 | CASSLYPGAYYNEQFF
TRBV7-9 | CASIPKGPKGNEQYF
TRBV6-1 | CASSEGGTGANVLTF
TRBV9 | CASSGLGGRALFEQFF
TRBV10-3 | CAIRERGHNEQFF
TRBV18 | CASSPPLPRNYGYTF
TRBV6-5 | CASSYSQMNTEAFF
TRBV27 | CASSLYNEQFF
TRBV25-1 | CASSEFGGGTEAFF
TRBV29-1 | CSVRVTGELFF
TRBV7-4 | CASSSHPPKIAGGNTGELFF
TRBV27 | CASWDSGQPQHF
TRBV9 | CASSVTRANYGYTF
TRBV29-1 | CSVEEGRASGGYTF
TRBV4-1 | CASSQPGGNTIYF
TRBV6-5 | CASSLQGGSNQPQHF
TRBV30 | CAWSDMDMFNQPQHF
TRBV25-1 | CASRVQETQYF
TRBV7-2 | CASSLASGGEGDTQYF
TRBV15 | CATSSLGEQFF
TRBV4-2 | CASSQEILAREQYF
TRBV25-1 | CASSEWDGSDTQYF
TRBV28 | CASSHTGRATEKLFF
TRBV7-3 | CASSPGTHTDTQYF
TRBV28 | CASSGRVYNQPQHF
TRBV15 | CATSLRLAGAYNEQFF
TRBV5-1 | CASSAGGGIYEQYF
TRBV28 | CASSPTGASSYEQYF
TRBV6-5 | CASSLQEDEKLFF
TRBV12-5 | CASGLGPRGEFF
TRBV5-1 | CASSVNSGHEQFF
TRBV10-2 | CASVLDRGRDYGYTF
TRBV28 | CASSSPLQMTENTEAFF
TRBV28 | CASSPGGTLNTEAFF
TRBV6-5 | CASSYGDEQFF
TRBV19 | CASSIDGYSGNTIYF